This T cell receptor beta chain originates from a study of T-cell reconstitution after alpha-beta-depleted transplantation in children. Using unique molecular identifiers, the investigators prepared the TCRbeta library. TCRdb itself ran the PCR reads through MiXCR, one entry per CDR3 protein. The sample holds 200,000 to 250,000 distinct CDR3 sequences, 11% seen once. This clonotype was recorded at least ten times. CDR3 size: 15 residues. V was shortened by 0 bases and J by 10 bases, with 14 bases between the two germline ends. Germline V gene lookup returns CDR1 SGHRS and CDR2 YFSETQ. The sample was PBMCs, taken before TCRalphabeta/CD19-depleted stem cell transplant. The rearrangement uses TRBV5-1 and TRBJ1-6; a weak D match, TRBD1 (5 bases). This TCR was sampled from a child younger than two with acute myeloid leukemia, due to receive a stem cell transplant. The DNA of the CDR3 is TGCGCCAGCAGCTTGGAGTGGAAGGGGAGGTCACCCCTCCACTTT. This encodes CASSLEWKGRSPLHF. The complete variable domain, with remaining parts taken from reference TRBV5-1 and TRBJ1-6, reads KAGVTQTPRYLIKTRGQQVTLSCSPISGHRSVSWYQQTPGQGLQFLFEYFSETQRNKGNFPGRFSGRQFSNSRSEMNVSTLELGDSALYLCASSLEWKGRSPLHFGNGTRLTVT.